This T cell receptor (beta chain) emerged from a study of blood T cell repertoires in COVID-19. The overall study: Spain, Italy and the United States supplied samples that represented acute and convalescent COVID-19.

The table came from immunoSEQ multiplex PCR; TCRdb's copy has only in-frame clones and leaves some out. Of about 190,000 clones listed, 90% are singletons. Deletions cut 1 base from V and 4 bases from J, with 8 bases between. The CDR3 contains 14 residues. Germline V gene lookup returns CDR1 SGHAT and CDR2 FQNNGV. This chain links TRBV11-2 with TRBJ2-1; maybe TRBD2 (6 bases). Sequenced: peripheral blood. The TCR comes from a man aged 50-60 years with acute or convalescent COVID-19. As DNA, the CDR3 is TGTGCCAGCAGCTTAGGACTAGGATACAATGAGCAGTTCTTC. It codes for CASSLGLGYNEQFF.